This TCR beta chain was sequenced in a study of beta chain features in type 1 diabetes. Study-wide results and limits: Cells that show high TCR expression could be over-represented by cDNA sequencing. Among patients, naive, central memory and Treg TCRB repertoires appeared more similar than among healthy donors. In every one of the four CD4+ subsets, TCRB CDR3s were moderately but significantly shorter in Type 1 diabetes patients.

The germline CDR1 and CDR2 sequences are SGHVS and FQNEAQ. The CDR3 totals 16 residues. J was trimmed by 2 bases and V by 4 bases; bases with no gene match: 8. Expressed TCRB transcripts were sequenced because the entire RNA isolate underwent reverse transcription. Naive, central memory and regulatory T cell samples yielded about 3.57 million reads on average. Sequencing used immunoSEQ multiplex PCR; TCRdb keeps in-frame clones, though not all of them. The data contain about 650,000 clones, roughly 12% of them seen just once; the ten biggest clones take up roughly 0.11%. Turning to this clone: The antigen is unknown.

Source material: naive CD4+ T cells from blood. The TCR was taken from a man aged 25 to 45 with type 1 diabetes. V usage is TRBV7-8 and J usage is TRBJ2-1, with 7 bases aligning to TRBD2. The CDR3: CASSSRRDYPYNEQFF. CDR3 coding DNA: TGTGCCAGCAGCTCTCGACGGGACTATCCCTACAATGAGCAGTTCTTC.